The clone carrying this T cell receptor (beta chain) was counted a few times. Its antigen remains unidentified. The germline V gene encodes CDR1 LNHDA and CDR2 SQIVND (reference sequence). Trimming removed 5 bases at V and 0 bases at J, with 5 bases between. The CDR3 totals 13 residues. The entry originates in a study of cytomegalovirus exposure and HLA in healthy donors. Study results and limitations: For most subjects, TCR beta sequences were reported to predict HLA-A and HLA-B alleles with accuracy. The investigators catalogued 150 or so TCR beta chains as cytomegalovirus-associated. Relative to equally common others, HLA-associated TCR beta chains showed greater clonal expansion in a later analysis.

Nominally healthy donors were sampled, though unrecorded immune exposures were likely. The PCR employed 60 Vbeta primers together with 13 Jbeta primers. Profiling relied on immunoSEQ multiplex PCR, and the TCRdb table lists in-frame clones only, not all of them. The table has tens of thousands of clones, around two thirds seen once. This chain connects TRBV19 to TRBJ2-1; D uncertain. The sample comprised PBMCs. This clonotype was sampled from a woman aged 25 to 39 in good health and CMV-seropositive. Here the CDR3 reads CASSPSSYNEQFF. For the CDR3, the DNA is TGTGCCAGTAGTCCGAGCTCCTACAATGAGCAGTTCTTC.